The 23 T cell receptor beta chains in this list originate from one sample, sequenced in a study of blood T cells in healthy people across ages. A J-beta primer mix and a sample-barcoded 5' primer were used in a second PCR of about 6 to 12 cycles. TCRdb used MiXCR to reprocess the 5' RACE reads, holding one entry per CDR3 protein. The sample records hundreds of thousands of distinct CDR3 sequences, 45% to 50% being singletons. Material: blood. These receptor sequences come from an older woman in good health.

CDR3 region: CSVGHPVSYNEQFF. CDR3 DNA sequence: TGCAGTGTGGGGCACCCCGTCTCCTACAATGAGCAGTTCTTC. The chain links TRBV20-1 to TRBJ2-1; tentative D call: TRBD1 (5 bases). This CDR3 has 14 residues. Germline V gene data show CDR1 as DFQATT and CDR2 as SNEGSKA (reference sequence). The V gene lost 7 bases and the J gene lost 0 bases, with 13 bases spanning the gap.

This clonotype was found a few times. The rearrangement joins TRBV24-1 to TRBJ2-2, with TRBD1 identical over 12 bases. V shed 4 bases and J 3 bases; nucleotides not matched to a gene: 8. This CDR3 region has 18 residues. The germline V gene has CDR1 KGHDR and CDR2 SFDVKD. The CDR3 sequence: CATSDPGTGGSDTGELFF. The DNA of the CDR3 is TGTGCCACCAGTGACCCCGGGACAGGGGGCTCGGACACCGGGGAGCTGTTTTTT.

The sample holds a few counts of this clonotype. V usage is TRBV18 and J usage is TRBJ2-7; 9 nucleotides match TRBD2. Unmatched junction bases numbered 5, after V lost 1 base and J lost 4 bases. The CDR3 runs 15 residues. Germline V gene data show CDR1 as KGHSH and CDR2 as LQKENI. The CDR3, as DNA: TGTGCCAGCTCACCACGGAGCGGGAGGAGGTACGAGCAGTACTTC. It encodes CASSPRSGRRYEQYF. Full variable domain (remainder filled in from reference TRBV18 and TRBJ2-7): NAGVMQNPRHLVRRRGQEARLRCSPMKGHSHVYWYRQLPEEGLKFMVYLQKENIIDESGMPKERFSAEFPKEGPSILRIQQVVRGDSAAYFCASSPRSGRRYEQYFGPGTRLTVT.

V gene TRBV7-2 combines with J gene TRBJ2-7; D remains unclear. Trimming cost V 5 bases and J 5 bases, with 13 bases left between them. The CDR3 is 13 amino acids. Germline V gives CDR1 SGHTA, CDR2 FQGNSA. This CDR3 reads CASSVSRPDEQYF. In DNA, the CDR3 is TGTGCCAGCAGCGTTAGCCGTCCCGACGAGCAGTACTTC.

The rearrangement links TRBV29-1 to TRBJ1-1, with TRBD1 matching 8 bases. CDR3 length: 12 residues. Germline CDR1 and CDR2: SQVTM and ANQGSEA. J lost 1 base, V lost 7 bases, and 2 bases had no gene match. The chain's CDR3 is CSAGTGNTEAFF. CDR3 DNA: TGCAGCGCGGGGACAGGGAACACTGAAGCTTTCTTT. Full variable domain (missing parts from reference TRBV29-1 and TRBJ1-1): SAVISQKPSRDICQRGTSLTIQCQVDSQVTMMFWYRQQPGQSLTLIATANQGSEATYESGFVIDKFPISRPNLTFSTLTVSNMSPEDSSIYLCSAGTGNTEAFFGQGTRLTVV.

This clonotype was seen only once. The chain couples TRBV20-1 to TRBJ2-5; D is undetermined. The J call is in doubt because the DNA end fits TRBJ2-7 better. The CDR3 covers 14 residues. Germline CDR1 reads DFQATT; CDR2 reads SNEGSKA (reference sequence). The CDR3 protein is CSAPLDLGTYEQYF. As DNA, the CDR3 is TGCAGTGCTCCGTTAGACCTTGGAACCTACGAGCAGTACTTC.

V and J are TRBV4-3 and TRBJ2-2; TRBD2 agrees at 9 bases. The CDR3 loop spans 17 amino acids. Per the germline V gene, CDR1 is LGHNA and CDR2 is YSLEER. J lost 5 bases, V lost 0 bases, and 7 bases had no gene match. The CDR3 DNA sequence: TGCGCCAGCAGCCAAGATAATAGCGGGAGTCAAACCGGGGAGCTGTTTTTT. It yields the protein CASSQDNSGSQTGELFF.

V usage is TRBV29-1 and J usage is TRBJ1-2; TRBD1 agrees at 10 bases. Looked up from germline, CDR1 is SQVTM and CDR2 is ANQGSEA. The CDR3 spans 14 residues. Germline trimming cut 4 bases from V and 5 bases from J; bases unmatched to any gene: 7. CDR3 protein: CSVGSSGQGYGYTF. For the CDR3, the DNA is TGCAGCGTTGGATCTTCGGGACAGGGGTATGGCTACACCTTC.

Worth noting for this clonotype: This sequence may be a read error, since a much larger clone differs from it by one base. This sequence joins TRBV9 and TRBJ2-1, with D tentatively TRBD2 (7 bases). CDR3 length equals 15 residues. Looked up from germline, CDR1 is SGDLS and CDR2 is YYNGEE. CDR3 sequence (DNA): TGTGCCGGCAGCCCAGGGGCGGGAGACTACAATGAGCAGTTCTTC. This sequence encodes CAGSPGAGDYNEQFF.

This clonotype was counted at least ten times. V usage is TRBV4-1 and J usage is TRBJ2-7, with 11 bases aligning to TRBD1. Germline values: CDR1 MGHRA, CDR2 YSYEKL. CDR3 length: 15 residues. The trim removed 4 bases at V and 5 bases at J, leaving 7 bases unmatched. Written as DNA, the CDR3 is TGCGCCAGCAGCCTACGGACAGGGGGCATGAACGAGCAGTACTTC. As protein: CASSLRTGGMNEQYF.

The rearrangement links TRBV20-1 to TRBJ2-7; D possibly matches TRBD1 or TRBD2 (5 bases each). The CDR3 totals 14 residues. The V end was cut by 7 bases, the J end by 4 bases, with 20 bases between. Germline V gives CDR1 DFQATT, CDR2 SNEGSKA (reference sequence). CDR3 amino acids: CSVSGRALGYEQYF. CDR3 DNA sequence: TGCAGTGTTTCGGGACGGGCCCTGGGGTACGAGCAGTACTTC.

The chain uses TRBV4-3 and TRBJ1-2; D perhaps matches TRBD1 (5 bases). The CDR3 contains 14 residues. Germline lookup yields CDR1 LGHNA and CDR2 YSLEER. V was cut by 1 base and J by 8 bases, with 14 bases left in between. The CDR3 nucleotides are TGCGCCAGCAGCCAAGCAAGGGGAGAGGAAGGCTACACCTTC. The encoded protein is CASSQARGEEGYTF.

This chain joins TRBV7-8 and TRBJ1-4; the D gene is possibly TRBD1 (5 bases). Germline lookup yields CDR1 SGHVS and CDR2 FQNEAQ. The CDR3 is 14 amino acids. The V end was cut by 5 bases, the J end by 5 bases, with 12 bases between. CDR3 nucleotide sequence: TGTGCCAGCAGCCGGGGTGGGGGAAATGAAAAACTGTTTTTT. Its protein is CASSRGGGNEKLFF.

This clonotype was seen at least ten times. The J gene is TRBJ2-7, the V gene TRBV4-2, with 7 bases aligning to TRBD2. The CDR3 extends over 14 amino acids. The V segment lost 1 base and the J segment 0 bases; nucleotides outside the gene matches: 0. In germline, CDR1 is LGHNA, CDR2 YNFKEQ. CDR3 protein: CASSQASGSYEQYF. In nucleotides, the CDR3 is TGTGCCAGCAGCCAAGCTAGCGGCTCCTACGAGCAGTACTTC.

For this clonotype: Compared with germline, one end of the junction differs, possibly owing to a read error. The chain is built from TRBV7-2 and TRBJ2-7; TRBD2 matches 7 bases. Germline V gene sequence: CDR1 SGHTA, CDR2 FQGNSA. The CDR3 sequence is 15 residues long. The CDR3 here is CASSPRTRSSHEQYF. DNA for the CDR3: TGTGCCAGCAGCCCCCGGACTAGGTCCTCCCACGAGCAGTACTTC.

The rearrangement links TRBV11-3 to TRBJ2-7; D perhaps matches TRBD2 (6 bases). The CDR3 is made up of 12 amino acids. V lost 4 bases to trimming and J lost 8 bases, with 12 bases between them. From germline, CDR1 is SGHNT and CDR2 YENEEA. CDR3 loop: CASSSGGNKQYF. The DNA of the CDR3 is TGTGCCAGCAGCTCCGGGGGAAACAAGCAGTACTTC.

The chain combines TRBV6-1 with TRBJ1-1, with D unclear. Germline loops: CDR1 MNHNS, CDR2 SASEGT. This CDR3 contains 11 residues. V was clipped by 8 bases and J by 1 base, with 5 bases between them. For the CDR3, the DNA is TGTGCCAGCGACAAGAACACTGAAGCTTTCTTT. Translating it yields CASDKNTEAFF.

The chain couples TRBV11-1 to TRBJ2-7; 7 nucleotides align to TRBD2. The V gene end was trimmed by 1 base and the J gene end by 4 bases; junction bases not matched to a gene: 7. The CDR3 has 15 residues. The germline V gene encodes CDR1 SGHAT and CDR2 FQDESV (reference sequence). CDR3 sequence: CASSLEAGAFYEQYF. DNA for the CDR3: TGTGCCAGCAGCTTAGAGGCGGGAGCCTTTTACGAGCAGTACTTC.

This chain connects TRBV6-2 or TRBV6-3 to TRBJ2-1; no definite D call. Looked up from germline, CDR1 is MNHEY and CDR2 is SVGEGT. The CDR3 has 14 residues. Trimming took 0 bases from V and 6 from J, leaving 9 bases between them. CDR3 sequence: CASSYSFVRNEQFF. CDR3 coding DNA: TGTGCCAGCAGTTACTCCTTTGTTCGCAATGAGCAGTTCTTC.

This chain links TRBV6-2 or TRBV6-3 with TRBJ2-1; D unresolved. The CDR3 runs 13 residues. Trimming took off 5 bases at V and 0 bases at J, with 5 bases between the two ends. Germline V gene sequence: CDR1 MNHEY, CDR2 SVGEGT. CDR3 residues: CASSPHSYNEQFF. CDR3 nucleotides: TGTGCCAGCAGTCCCCACTCCTACAATGAGCAGTTCTTC.

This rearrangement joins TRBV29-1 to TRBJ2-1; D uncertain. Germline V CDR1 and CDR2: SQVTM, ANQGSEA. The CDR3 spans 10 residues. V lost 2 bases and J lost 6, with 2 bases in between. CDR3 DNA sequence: TGCAGCGTTGAAAGCAATGAGCAGTTCTTC. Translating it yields CSVESNEQFF.

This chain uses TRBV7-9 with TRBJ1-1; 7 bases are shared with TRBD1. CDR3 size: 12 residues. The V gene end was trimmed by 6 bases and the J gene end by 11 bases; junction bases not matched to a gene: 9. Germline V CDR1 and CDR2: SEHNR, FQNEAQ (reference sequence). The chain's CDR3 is CASSSKGAGAFF. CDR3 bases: TGTGCCAGCAGTTCAAAGGGGGCTGGGGCTTTCTTT.

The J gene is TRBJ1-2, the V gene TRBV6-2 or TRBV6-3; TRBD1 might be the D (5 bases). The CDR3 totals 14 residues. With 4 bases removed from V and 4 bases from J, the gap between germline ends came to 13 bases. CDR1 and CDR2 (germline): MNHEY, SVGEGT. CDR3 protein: CASSSLGAFYGYTF. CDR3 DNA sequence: TGTGCCAGCAGTTCCTTAGGGGCCTTCTATGGCTACACCTTC.